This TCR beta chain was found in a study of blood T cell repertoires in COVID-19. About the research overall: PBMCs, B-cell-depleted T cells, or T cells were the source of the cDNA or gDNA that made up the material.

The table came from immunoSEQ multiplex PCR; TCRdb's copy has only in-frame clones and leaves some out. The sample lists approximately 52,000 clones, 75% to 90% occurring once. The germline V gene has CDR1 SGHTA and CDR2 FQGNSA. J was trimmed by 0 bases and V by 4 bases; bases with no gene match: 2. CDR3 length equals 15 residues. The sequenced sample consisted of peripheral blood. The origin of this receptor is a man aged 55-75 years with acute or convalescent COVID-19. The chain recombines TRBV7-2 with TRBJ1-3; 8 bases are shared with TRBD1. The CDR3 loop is CASSSGQASGNTIYF. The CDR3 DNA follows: TGTGCCAGCAGCTCGGGACAGGCCTCTGGAAACACCATATATTTT.